This T cell receptor (beta chain) came from a study of cytomegalovirus exposure and HLA in healthy donors. Overall study: Clustering assigned about 79% of the roughly 420 genotyped donors to the Caucasian-associated ancestry cluster.

Use of 60 Vbeta and 13 Jbeta primers characterized the PCR. TCRdb's copy holds only in-frame clones and misses some; the assay was immunoSEQ multiplex PCR. The sample has under 150,000 clones, about 85% seen once. This clone was observed a handful of times. Its antigen remains unidentified. V lost 3 bases and J lost 5, with 22 bases in between. The length of the CDR3 is 17 residues. Germline V gene sequence: CDR1 ENHRY, CDR2 SYGVKD. Regarding the study as a whole: Being indistinguishable, some V segments were excluded, TRBV6-2 and TRBV6-3 among them. Some TCR beta chains (roughly 160 of them) were listed as cytomegalovirus-associated. The authors later found most CMV-associated TCR beta chains appeared HLA-restricted.

The V gene is TRBV10-3, the J gene TRBJ1-1; no clear D. The origin of this receptor is a boy between 10 and 17 years old in good health and CMV-seronegative. The sample comprised PBMCs. The CDR3 DNA is TGTGCCATCAGTGACCAACTCGGAGGCCAGGCGGTAACTGAAGCTTTCTTT. It encodes CAISDQLGGQAVTEAFF.